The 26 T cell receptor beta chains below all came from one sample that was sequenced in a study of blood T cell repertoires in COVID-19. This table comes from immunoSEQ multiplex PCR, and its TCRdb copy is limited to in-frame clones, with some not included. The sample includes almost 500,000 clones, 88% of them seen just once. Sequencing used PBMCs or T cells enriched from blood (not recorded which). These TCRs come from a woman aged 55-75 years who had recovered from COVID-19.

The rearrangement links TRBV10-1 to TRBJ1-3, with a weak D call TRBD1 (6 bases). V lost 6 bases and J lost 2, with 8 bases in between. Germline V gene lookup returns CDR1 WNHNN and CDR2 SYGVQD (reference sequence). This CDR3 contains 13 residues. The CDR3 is CASSRDTGNTIYF. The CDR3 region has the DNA TGCGCCAGCAGCCGGGACACTGGAAACACCATATATTTT.

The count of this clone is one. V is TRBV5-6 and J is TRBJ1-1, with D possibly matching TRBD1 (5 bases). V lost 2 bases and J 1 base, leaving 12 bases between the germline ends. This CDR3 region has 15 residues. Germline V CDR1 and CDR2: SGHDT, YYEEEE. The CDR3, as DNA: TGTGCCAGCAGCTTTTTCGCCCAGGGGAACACTGAAGCTTTCTTT. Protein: CASSFFAQGNTEAFF.

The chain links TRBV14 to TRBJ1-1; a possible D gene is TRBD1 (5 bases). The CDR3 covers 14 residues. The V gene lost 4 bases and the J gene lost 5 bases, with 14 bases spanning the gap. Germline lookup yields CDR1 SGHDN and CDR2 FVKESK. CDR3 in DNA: TGTGCCAGCAGCCGGGCAGGGATTTTAACTGAAGCTTTCTTT. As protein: CASSRAGILTEAFF.

The CDR3 nucleotides are TGTGCCAGGACAGACAGACTGAACACTGAAGCTTTCTTT. It translates to CARTDRLNTEAFF. This chain uses TRBV2 with TRBJ1-1, with a tentative D call TRBD1 (5 bases). The CDR3 extends over 13 amino acids. CDR1 and CDR2 from the germline V gene are SNHLY and FYNNEI. V dropped 9 bases and J dropped 0 bases, with 11 bases sitting between them.

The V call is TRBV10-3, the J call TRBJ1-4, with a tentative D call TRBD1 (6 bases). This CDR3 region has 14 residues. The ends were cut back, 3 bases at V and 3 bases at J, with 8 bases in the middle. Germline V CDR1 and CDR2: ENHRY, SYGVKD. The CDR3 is CAISDQGSNEKLFF. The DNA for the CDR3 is TGTGCCATCAGTGATCAGGGGTCTAATGAAAAACTGTTTTTT.

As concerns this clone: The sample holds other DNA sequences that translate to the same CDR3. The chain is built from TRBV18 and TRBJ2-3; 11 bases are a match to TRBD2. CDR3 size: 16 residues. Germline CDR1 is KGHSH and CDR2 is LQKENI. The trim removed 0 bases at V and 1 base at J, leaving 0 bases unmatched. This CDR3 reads CASSPPGLAGTDTQYF. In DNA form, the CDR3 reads TGTGCCAGCTCACCACCGGGACTAGCGGGCACAGATACGCAGTATTTT.

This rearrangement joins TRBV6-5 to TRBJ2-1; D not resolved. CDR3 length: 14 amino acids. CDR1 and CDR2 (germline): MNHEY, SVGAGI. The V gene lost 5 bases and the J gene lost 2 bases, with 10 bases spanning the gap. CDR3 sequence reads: CASSPQRAYNEQFF. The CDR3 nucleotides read TGTGCCAGCAGTCCCCAACGGGCCTACAATGAGCAGTTCTTC.

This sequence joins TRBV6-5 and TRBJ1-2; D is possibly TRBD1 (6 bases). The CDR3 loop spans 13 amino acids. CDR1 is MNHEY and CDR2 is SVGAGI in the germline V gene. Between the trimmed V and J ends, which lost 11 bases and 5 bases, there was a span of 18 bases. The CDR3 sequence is CACHREKGYGYTF. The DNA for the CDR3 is TGTGCCTGCCACAGGGAGAAAGGATATGGCTACACCTTC.

The CDR3 DNA sequence: TGTGCCACCAGTGGGACATTCTACAATGAGCAGTTCTTC. Translated, it gives CATSGTFYNEQFF. V is TRBV24-1 and J is TRBJ2-1; D may be TRBD1 (5 bases). CDR1 is KGHDR, CDR2 SFDVKD, per germline. This CDR3 has 13 amino acids. Trimming pared 5 bases from V and 3 bases from J, leaving 7 bases between.

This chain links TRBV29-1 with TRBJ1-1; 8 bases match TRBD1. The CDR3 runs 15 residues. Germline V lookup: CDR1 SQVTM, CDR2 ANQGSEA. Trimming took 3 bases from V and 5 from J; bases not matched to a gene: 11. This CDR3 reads CSVDVLQGAGTEAFF. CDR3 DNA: TGCAGCGTTGATGTACTGCAGGGGGCAGGGACTGAAGCTTTCTTT.

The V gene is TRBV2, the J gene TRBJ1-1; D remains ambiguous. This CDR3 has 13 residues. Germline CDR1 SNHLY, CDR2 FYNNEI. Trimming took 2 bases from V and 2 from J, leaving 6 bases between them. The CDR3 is CASSEPGNTEAFF. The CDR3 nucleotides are TGTGCCAGCAGTGAACCAGGCAACACTGAAGCTTTCTTT. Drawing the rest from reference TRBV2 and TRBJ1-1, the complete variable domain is EPEVTQTPSHQVTQMGQEVILRCVPISNHLYFYWYRQILGQKVEFLVSFYNNEISEKSEIFDDQFSVERPDGSNFTLKIRSTKLEDSAMYFCASSEPGNTEAFFGQGTRLTVV.

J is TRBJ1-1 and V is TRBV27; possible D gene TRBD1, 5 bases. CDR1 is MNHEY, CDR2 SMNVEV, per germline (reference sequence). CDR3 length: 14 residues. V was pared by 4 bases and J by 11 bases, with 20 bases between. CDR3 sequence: CASSSLDGGMRAFF. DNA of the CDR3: TGTGCCAGCAGTTCTTTGGATGGGGGGATGCGGGCTTTCTTT.

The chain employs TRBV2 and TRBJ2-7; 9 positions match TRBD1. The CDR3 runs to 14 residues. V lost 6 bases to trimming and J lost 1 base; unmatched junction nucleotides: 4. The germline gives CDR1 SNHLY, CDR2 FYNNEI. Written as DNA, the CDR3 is TGTGCCAGCAGCCCACAGGGGGCATCCTACGAGCAGTACGTC. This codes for CASSPQGASYEQYV.

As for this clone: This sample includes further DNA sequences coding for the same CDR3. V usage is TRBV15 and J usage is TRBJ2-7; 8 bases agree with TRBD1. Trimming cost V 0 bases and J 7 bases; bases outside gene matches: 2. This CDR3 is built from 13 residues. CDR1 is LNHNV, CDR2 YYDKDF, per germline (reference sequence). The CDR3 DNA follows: TGTGCCACCAGCAGAGACAGGGGGCGTGAGCAGTACGTC. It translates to CATSRDRGREQYV.

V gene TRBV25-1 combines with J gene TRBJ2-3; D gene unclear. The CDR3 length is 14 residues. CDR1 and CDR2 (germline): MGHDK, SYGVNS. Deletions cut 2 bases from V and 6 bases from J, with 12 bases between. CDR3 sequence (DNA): TGTGCCAGCAGTGAACAGGTTGCAAGTGATACGCAGTATTTT. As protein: CASSEQVASDTQYF. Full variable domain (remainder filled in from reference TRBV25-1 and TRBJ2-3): EADIYQTPRYLVIGTGKKITLECSQTMGHDKMYWYQQDPGMELHLIHYSYGVNSTEKGDLSSESTVSRIRTEHFPLTLESARPSHTSQYLCASSEQVASDTQYFGPGTRLTVL.

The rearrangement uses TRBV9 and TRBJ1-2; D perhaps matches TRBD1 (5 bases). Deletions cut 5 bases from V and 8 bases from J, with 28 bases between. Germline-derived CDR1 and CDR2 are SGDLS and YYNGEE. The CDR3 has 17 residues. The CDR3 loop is CASSDANPGRYLSGYTF. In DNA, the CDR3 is TGTGCCAGCAGTGACGCTAATCCAGGGAGGTACTTGTCCGGCTACACCTTC.

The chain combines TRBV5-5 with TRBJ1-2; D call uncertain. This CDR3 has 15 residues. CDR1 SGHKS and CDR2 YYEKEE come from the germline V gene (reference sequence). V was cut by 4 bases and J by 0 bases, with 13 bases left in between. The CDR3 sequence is CASSPFGAANYGYTF. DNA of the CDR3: TGTGCCAGCAGCCCTTTTGGAGCAGCTAACTATGGCTACACCTTC.

The CDR3 nucleotides read TGTGCCAGCAGCCTCCACGTGGGGCTTTCACCCCTCCACTTT. Its protein product is CASSLHVGLSPLHF. This chain uses TRBV13 with TRBJ1-6; D may be TRBD1 (5 bases). The germline gives CDR1 PRHDT, CDR2 FYEKMQ (reference sequence). The V end lost 5 bases, the J end lost 9 bases, and 14 bases lay between the germline ends. This CDR3 has 14 amino acids. Full variable domain (missing parts from reference TRBV13 and TRBJ1-6): AAGVIQSPRHLIKEKRETATLKCYPIPRHDTVYWYQQGPGQDPQFLISFYEKMQSDKGSIPDRFSAQQFSDYHSELNMSSLELGDSALYFCASSLHVGLSPLHFGNGTRLTVT.

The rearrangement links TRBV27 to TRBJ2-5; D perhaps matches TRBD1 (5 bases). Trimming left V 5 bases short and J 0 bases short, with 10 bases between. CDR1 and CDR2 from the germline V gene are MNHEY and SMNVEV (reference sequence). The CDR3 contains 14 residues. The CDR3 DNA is TGTGCCAGCAGTCATTCAGGGTACCAAGAGACCCAGTACTTC. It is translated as CASSHSGYQETQYF.

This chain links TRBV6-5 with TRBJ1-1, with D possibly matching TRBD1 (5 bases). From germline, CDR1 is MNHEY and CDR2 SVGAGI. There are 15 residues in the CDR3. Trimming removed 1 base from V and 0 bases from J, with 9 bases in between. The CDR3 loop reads CASSYLLTVNTEAFF. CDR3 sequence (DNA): TGTGCCAGCAGTTACTTGTTGACAGTGAACACTGAAGCTTTCTTT.

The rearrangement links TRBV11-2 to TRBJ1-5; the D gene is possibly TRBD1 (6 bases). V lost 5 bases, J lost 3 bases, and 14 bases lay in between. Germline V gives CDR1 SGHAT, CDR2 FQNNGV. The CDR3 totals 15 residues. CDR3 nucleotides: TGTGCCAGCAGCCCCGGACAGTCCTTCAATCAGCCCCAGCATTTT. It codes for CASSPGQSFNQPQHF.

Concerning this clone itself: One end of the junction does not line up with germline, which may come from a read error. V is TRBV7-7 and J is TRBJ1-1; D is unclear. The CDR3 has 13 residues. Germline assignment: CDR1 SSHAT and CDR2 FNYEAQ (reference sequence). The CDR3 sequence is CASSLVRGTEAFF. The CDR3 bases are TGTGCTAGCAGCTTAGTACGCGGCACTGAAGCTTTCTTT.

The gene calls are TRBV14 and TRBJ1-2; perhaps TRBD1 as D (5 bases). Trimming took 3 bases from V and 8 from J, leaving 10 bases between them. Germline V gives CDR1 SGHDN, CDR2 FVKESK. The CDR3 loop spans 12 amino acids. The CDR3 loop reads CASSHGGVGYTF. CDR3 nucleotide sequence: TGTGCCAGCAGCCATGGAGGGGTCGGCTACACCTTC.

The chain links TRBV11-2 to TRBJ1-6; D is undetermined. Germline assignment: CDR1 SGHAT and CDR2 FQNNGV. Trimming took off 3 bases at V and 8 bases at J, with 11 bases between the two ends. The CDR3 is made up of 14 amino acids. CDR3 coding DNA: TGTGCCAGCAGCTTGGGAGGGTTAGATTCACCCCTCCACTTT. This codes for CASSLGGLDSPLHF.

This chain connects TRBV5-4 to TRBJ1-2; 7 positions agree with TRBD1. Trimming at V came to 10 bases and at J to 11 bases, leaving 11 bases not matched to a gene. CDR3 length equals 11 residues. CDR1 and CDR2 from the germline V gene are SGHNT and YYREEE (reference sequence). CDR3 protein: CAGSGTESYTF. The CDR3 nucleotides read TGTGCCGGCTCCGGGACAGAATCGTACACCTTC.

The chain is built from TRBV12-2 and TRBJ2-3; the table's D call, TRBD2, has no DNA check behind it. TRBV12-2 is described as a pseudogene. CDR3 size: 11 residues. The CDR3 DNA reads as TGTGCAAGTCGCTTTGAGGATACGCAGTATTTT. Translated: CASRFEDTQYF.